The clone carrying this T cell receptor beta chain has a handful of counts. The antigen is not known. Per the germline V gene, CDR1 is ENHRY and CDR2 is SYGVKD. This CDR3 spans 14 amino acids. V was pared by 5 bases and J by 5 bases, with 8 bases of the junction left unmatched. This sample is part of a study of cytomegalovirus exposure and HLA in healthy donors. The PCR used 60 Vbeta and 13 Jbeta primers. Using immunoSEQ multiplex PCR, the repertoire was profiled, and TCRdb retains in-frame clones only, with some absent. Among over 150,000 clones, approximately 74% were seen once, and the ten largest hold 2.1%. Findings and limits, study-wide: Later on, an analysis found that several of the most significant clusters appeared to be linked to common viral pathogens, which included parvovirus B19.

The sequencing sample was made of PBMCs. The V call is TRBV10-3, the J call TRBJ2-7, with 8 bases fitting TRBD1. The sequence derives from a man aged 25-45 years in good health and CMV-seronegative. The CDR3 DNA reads TGTGCCATCAGTAGGACAGGGCTTTCGGACGAGCAGTACTTC. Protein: CAISRTGLSDEQYF.